Presented here are 14 T cell receptor beta chains from one specimen sequenced in a study of regulatory T cells in long-lasting Graves disease (dated by TCRdb to about 2021). The time point tag for this specimen amounts to: persistent/refractory GD, antithyroid drugs over 5 years with positive TRAb. For both TCR sequencing and RNA sequencing, RNA was extracted from PBMCs in TRIzol. The library was generated by multiplex PCR. The listed sequencing device is Illumina HiSeq 4000. To build TCR beta libraries, CDR3 regions were amplified by Arm-PCR using iRepertoire HTBI primers. The public reads were reprocessed in TCRdb via fastp at Q25 and MiXCR, keeping in-frame beta chains. Entries are consolidated by CDR3 protein sequence, retaining the most common genes and DNA. The sample has around 500,000 distinct CDR3 sequences on record, under 25% of them singletons. The biggest ten clones account for approximately 7.8% of the sample.

The sequencing here drew on peripheral blood mononuclear cells (PBMCs), taken when the disease was refractory, from a patient treated with antithyroid drugs. The source of these receptors is a female donor with Graves disease.

The sample holds many counts of this clonotype. V and J are TRBV12-3 or TRBV12-4 and TRBJ2-5; 8 bases match TRBD1. The CDR3 consists of 14 residues. With V trimmed by 2 bases and J by 4 bases, 3 bases remained unmatched. CDR3 coding DNA: TGTGCCAGCAGTTTAAGGACAGGGAGAGAGACCCAGTACTTC. This codes for CASSLRTGRETQYF.

The gene calls are TRBV11-2 and TRBJ2-7; no clear D. This CDR3 has 12 residues. The germline gives CDR1 SGHAT, CDR2 FQNNGV. V lost 1 base and J 7 bases, leaving 8 bases between the germline ends. The CDR3 is CASSLGMREQYF. DNA for the CDR3: TGTGCCAGCAGCTTAGGCATGCGGGAGCAGTACTTC.

The rearrangement links TRBV29-1 to TRBJ1-1; weak D call: TRBD1 (5 bases). V was trimmed by 6 bases and J by 5 bases, leaving 22 bases between them. Germline assignment: CDR1 SQVTM and CDR2 ANQGSEA. The CDR3 has 15 amino acids. CDR3 nucleotide sequence: TGCAGCGTAGGGTGGGGCGGAGGGCGGAGGACTGAAGCTTTCTTT. Translated, it gives CSVGWGGGRRTEAFF.

This clonotype appeared a few times. The chain is built from TRBV20-1 and TRBJ2-4, with D perhaps matching TRBD1 (6 bases). Trimming removed 2 bases from V and 6 bases from J, with 14 bases in between. The CDR3 consists of 14 residues. CDR1 and CDR2 from the germline V gene are DFQATT and SNEGSKA (reference sequence). CDR3 residues: CSARKAGVPNIQYF. Here the CDR3 DNA reads TGCAGTGCTAGAAAGGCAGGGGTTCCAAACATTCAGTACTTC.

The genes are TRBV7-9 and TRBJ1-2; D remains ambiguous. V gave up 7 bases and J gave up 1 base, with 7 bases separating them. The germline V gene encodes CDR1 SEHNR and CDR2 FQNEAQ (reference sequence). The CDR3 has 12 amino acids. DNA of the CDR3: TGTGCCAGCACCCTTAATAACTATGGCTACACCTTC. The encoded protein is CASTLNNYGYTF.

J is TRBJ1-1 and V is TRBV5-1; D is perhaps TRBD1 (5 bases). V was clipped by 1 base and J by 4 bases, with 14 bases between them. The germline gives CDR1 SGHRS, CDR2 YFSETQ. The CDR3 is 15 residues long. The CDR3: CASSLLAGPVTEAFF. As DNA, the CDR3 is TGCGCCAGCAGCTTGCTGGCAGGGCCTGTCACTGAAGCTTTCTTT. The full variable domain, with the rest looked up from reference TRBV5-1 and TRBJ1-1, is KAGVTQTPRYLIKTRGQQVTLSCSPISGHRSVSWYQQTPGQGLQFLFEYFSETQRNKGNFPGRFSGRQFSNSRSEMNVSTLELGDSALYLCASSLLAGPVTEAFFGQGTRLTVV.

There are many counts of this clonotype. The chain couples TRBV9 to TRBJ1-5; D may be TRBD1 (5 bases). The V end was cut by 7 bases, the J end by 0 bases, with 14 bases between. In germline, CDR1 is SGDLS, CDR2 YYNGEE. The CDR3 runs 15 residues. CDR3 protein: CASGEQAYSNQPQHF. In nucleotides, the CDR3 is TGTGCCAGCGGGGAACAGGCCTATAGCAATCAGCCCCAGCATTTT.

The chain has TRBV28 and TRBJ2-1, with 13 nucleotides matching TRBD2. Germline CDR1 MDHEN, CDR2 SYDVKM. V lost 5 bases, J lost 4 bases, and 14 bases stayed unmatched. CDR3 length: 19 residues. The CDR3 coding sequence is TGTGCCAGCAGTATGGGGGGACTAGCGGGGCCCCGCGGGTACAATGAGCAGTTCTTC. Its translation is CASSMGGLAGPRGYNEQFF.

The sample holds a few counts of this clonotype. This chain joins TRBV10-3 and TRBJ2-7, with 7 bases fitting TRBD1. Unmatched junction bases numbered 3, after V lost 2 bases and J lost 11 bases. The CDR3 loop spans 11 amino acids. Germline CDR1 is ENHRY and CDR2 is SYGVKD. As DNA, the CDR3 is TGTGCCATCAGTGAGGTCCAGGGGGAGTACTTC. It is translated as CAISEVQGEYF.

The chain links TRBV6-2 or TRBV6-3 to TRBJ2-1; D not resolved. Germline V gene lookup returns CDR1 MNHEY and CDR2 SVGEGT. CDR3 size: 13 residues. V lost 0 bases and J lost 10, with 10 bases in between. Here the CDR3 DNA reads TGTGCCAGCAGTTACTCTAGAAGTGGCGAGCAGTTCTTC. Translation gives CASSYSRSGEQFF.

The V and J genes are TRBV6-1 and TRBJ2-3, with 8 positions matching TRBD1. Germline CDR1 and CDR2: MNHNS and SASEGT. The CDR3 totals 16 residues. Unmatched junction bases numbered 12, after V lost 6 bases and J lost 4 bases. This chain's CDR3 is CASSLDRERMSDTQYF. The CDR3 bases are TGTGCCAGCAGCCTGGACAGGGAAAGAATGTCAGATACGCAGTATTTT.

The chain links TRBV3-1 to TRBJ2-5, with 9 bases fitting TRBD2. There are 15 residues in the CDR3. Losses at the gene ends were 3 bases for V and 3 bases for J; bases not matched to a gene: 5. Per the germline V gene, CDR1 is LGHDT and CDR2 is YNNKEL (reference sequence). CDR3 residues: CASSQTSGFKETQYF. The CDR3 DNA reads as TGTGCCAGCAGCCAGACTAGCGGTTTTAAAGAGACCCAGTACTTC.

The V gene is TRBV24-1, the J gene TRBJ2-4; 8 nucleotides line up with TRBD2. From germline, CDR1 is KGHDR and CDR2 SFDVKD. The CDR3 length is 17 residues. Trimming took 9 bases from V and 6 from J; bases not matched to a gene: 18. The CDR3 DNA reads as TGTGCCACCCCGAGCGGGAGCGGTCTACATGTGGGAAACATTCAGTACTTC. Its protein product is CATPSGSGLHVGNIQYF.

The V call is TRBV4-1, the J call TRBJ1-1, with 7 bases matching TRBD1. V lost 3 bases to trimming and J lost 0 bases; unmatched junction nucleotides: 4. Germline V gene sequence: CDR1 MGHRA, CDR2 YSYEKL. There are 15 residues in the CDR3. CDR3: CASSQTGTVNTEAFF. CDR3 DNA sequence: TGCGCCAGCAGCCAGACCGGGACAGTGAACACTGAAGCTTTCTTT.